The sequence of this T cell receptor (beta chain) was determined in a study of T cell changes during pregnancy in multiple sclerosis. Sequenced by immunoSEQ multiplex PCR; TCRdb stores in-frame clones only, minus some. The table lists some 60,000 clones, less than 90% of them singletons. The CDR3 runs to 14 residues. The germline V and J ends were trimmed by 2 bases and 7 bases, with 14 bases remaining between them. Germline V CDR1 and CDR2: SNHLY, FYNNEI. The sample consisted of CD4+ T cells from peripheral blood mononuclear cells, taken in the third trimester of pregnancy. The rearrangement uses TRBV2 and TRBJ1-1; D unresolved. The clonotype was recovered from a female donor with multiple sclerosis, enrolled in a pregnancy study. The CDR3, as DNA: TGTGCCAGCAGTGAAACGTGGGGAGGGAATGAAGCTTTCTTT. Translated: CASSETWGGNEAFF.